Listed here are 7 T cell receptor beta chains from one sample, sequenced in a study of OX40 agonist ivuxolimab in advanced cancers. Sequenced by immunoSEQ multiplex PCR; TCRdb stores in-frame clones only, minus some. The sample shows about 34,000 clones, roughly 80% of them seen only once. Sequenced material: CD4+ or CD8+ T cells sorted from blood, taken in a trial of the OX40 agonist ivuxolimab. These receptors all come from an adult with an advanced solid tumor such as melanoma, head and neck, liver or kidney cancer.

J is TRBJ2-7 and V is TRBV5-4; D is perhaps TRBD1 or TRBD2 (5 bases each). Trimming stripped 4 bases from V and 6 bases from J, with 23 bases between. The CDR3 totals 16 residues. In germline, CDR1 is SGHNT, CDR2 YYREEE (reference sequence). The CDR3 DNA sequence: TGTGCCAGCAGCGACCAGGGAGTGGGAGTCTTGAGCGAGCAGTACTTC. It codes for CASSDQGVGVLSEQYF.

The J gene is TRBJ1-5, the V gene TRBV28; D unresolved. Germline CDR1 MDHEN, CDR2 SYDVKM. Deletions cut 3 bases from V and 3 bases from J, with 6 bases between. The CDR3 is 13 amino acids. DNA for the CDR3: TGTGCCAGCAGTTTTATGGACAATCAGCCCCAGCATTTT. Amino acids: CASSFMDNQPQHF.

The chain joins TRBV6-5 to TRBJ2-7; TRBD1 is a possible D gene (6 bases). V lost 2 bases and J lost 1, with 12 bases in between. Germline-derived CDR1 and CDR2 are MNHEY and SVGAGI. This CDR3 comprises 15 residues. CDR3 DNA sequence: TGTGCCAGCAGTTACGGGGACATGAGTTCCTACGAGCAGTACTTC. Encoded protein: CASSYGDMSSYEQYF.

The CDR3 nucleotides read TGTGCCAGCAGCTTATCATACGGACAGGGGAACACTGAAGCTTTCTTT. Residues: CASSLSYGQGNTEAFF. The genes are TRBV5-4 and TRBJ1-1, with TRBD1 identical over 8 bases. The length of the CDR3 is 16 residues. From germline, CDR1 is SGHNT and CDR2 YYREEE (reference sequence). Losses at the gene ends were 2 bases for V and 1 base for J; bases not matched to a gene: 7.

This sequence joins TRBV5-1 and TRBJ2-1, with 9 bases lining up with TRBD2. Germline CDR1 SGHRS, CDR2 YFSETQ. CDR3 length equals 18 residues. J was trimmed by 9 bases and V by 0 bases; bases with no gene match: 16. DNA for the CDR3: TGCGCCAGCAGCTTGGCCGGGAATAGCGGGGGCTCTCGGGGTGAGCAGTTCTTC. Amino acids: CASSLAGNSGGSRGEQFF.

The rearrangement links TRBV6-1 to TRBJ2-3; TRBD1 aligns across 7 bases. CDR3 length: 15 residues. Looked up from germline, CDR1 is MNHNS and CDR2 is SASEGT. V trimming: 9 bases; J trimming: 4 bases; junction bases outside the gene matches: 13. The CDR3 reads CASQNSGTASDTQYF. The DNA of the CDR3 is TGTGCCAGTCAGAATTCCGGGACAGCCTCAGATACGCAGTATTTT.

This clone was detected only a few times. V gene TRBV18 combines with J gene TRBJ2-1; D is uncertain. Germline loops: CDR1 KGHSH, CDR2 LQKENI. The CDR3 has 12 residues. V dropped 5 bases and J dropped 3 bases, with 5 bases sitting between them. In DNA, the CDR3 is TGTGCCAGCTCAATGGTCTACAATGAGCAGTTCTTC. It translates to CASSMVYNEQFF.